This entry lists 15 T cell receptor beta chains sequenced from one sample in a study of shared clonotypes between healthy human individuals. Measured with immunoSEQ multiplex PCR; TCRdb has only the in-frame clones, and not every one. The repertoire holds approximately 460,000 clones, with 77% as singletons. The sample consisted of PBMCs. These receptors were collected from a woman aged 40 to 50 in good health. Some clones in this sample may be carry-over from other donors' samples.

This sequence joins TRBV19 and TRBJ2-1, with 9 bases identical to TRBD2. This CDR3 comprises 22 residues. Unmatched junction bases numbered 32, after V lost 5 bases and J lost 9 bases. Germline V lookup: CDR1 LNHDA, CDR2 SQIVND (reference sequence). The CDR3 here is CASSPVVLAGYYLLATGGEQFF. The CDR3 DNA reads as TGTGCCAGTAGTCCCGTGGTGCTAGCGGGATACTACCTGCTGGCAACGGGGGGTGAGCAGTTCTTC.

This clone has a count of ten or more. This sequence joins TRBV19 and TRBJ2-7; D remains unclear. V was trimmed by 4 bases and J by 2 bases, leaving 9 bases between them. This CDR3 has 13 amino acids. Per the germline V gene, CDR1 is LNHDA and CDR2 is SQIVND (reference sequence). As DNA, the CDR3 is TGTGCCAGTAGTACCACCACTACCTACGAGCAGTACTTC. This encodes CASSTTTTYEQYF.

This clone appeared a single time. The chain couples TRBV6-5 to TRBJ1-1; 12 bases align to TRBD1. With V trimmed by 5 bases and J by 11 bases, 12 bases remained unmatched. The CDR3 totals 15 residues. The germline gives CDR1 MNHEY, CDR2 SVGAGI. In nucleotides, the CDR3 is TGTGCCAGCAGTCCGTACTCCGGGACAGGGGGCGAGGCTTTCTTT. It yields the protein CASSPYSGTGGEAFF.

V usage is TRBV30 and J usage is TRBJ1-1, with 10 bases matching TRBD1. J was trimmed by 5 bases and V by 3 bases; bases with no gene match: 6. This CDR3 has 14 amino acids. The V gene's germline CDR1 is GTSNPN and CDR2 SVGIG (reference sequence). CDR3 in DNA: TGTGCCTGGAGGACAGGGGGCGGCGGAACTGAAGCTTTCTTT. It yields the protein CAWRTGGGGTEAFF. The whole variable domain, filled in from reference TRBV30 and TRBJ1-1, reads SQTIHQWPATLVQPVGSPLSLECTVEGTSNPNLYWYRQAAGRGLQLLFYSVGIGQISSEVPQNLSASRPQDRQFILSSKKLLLSDSGFYLCAWRTGGGGTEAFFGQGTRLTVV.

As concerns this clone: Other DNA sequences in the sample encode the same CDR3. V is TRBV5-1 and J is TRBJ2-3; the D gene is possibly TRBD2 (6 bases). Germline values: CDR1 SGHRS, CDR2 YFSETQ. The CDR3 has 15 residues. Trimming took off 2 bases at V and 2 bases at J, with 12 bases between the two ends. The CDR3 loop is CASSLTGLTTDTQYF. The CDR3 DNA reads as TGCGCCAGCAGCTTAACGGGACTCACCACAGATACGCAGTATTTT.

This rearrangement joins TRBV2 to TRBJ1-1; no firm D call. This CDR3 is built from 13 residues. CDR1 SNHLY and CDR2 FYNNEI come from the germline V gene. The V end lost 4 bases, the J end lost 2 bases, and 8 bases lay between the germline ends. The CDR3 DNA reads TGTGCCAGCAGTGTCTTCCGAAACACTGAAGCTTTCTTT. Protein product: CASSVFRNTEAFF.

This sequence joins TRBV27 and TRBJ2-7, with D perhaps TRBD1 (5 bases). The ends were cut back, 6 bases at V and 2 bases at J, with 11 bases in the middle. This CDR3 spans 13 amino acids. Germline V CDR1 and CDR2: MNHEY, SMNVEV (reference sequence). The CDR3 is CASRTGSPYEQYF. The CDR3 bases are TGTGCCAGCAGAACAGGTAGTCCCTACGAGCAGTACTTC.

The chain couples TRBV5-1 to TRBJ2-1, with D unresolved. Per germline, CDR1 SGHRS and CDR2 YFSETQ. V lost 4 bases and J lost 5, with 10 bases in between. The CDR3 runs to 13 residues. The DNA for the CDR3 is TGCGCCAGCAGCGCCGGACGGAACAATGAGCAGTTCTTC. It specifies CASSAGRNNEQFF. Filled out from reference TRBV5-1 and TRBJ2-1, the complete variable domain reads KAGVTQTPRYLIKTRGQQVTLSCSPISGHRSVSWYQQTPGQGLQFLFEYFSETQRNKGNFPGRFSGRQFSNSRSEMNVSTLELGDSALYLCASSAGRNNEQFFGPGTRLTVL.

This chain connects TRBV7-9 to TRBJ2-3; 8 bases fit TRBD1. Trimming removed 3 bases from V and 5 bases from J; junction bases left unmatched: 10. Germline V gene sequence: CDR1 SEHNR, CDR2 FQNEAQ (reference sequence). The CDR3 covers 16 residues. CDR3 nucleotide sequence: TGTGCCAGCAGCTTTTCAAGGGACAGGACAATAGATACGCAGTATTTT. Its translation is CASSFSRDRTIDTQYF. Using reference TRBV7-9 and TRBJ2-3 for the parts outside the CDR3, the full variable domain is DTGVSQNPRHKITKRGQNVTFRCDPISEHNRLYWYRQTLGQGPEFLTYFQNEAQLEKSRLLSDRFSAERPKGSFSTLEIQRTEQGDSAMYLCASSFSRDRTIDTQYFGPGTRLTVL.

CDR3 protein: CATSDAGTGYGYTF. In DNA form, the CDR3 reads TGTGCCACCAGCGACGCGGGGACGGGCTATGGCTACACCTTC. The chain employs TRBV15 and TRBJ1-2; D may be TRBD1 (5 bases). V shed 5 bases and J shed 4 bases, with 14 bases lying between them. The CDR3 runs 14 residues. Germline CDR1 LNHNV, CDR2 YYDKDF (reference sequence).

The chain recombines TRBV18 with TRBJ1-1; TRBD1 matches at 8 bases. With V trimmed by 3 bases and J by 7 bases, 10 bases remained unmatched. This CDR3 has 15 amino acids. The germline V gene has CDR1 KGHSH and CDR2 LQKENI. This chain's CDR3 is CASSPQWDRTGEAFF. CDR3 bases: TGTGCCAGCTCACCTCAATGGGACAGGACCGGTGAAGCTTTCTTT.

The chain is built from TRBV6-4 and TRBJ2-3, with D unresolved. This CDR3 has 15 amino acids. Germline CDR1 is MRHNA and CDR2 is SNTAGT. Trimming shortened V by 3 bases and J by 2 bases, and 12 bases separated the two germline ends. CDR3 sequence reads: CASSEGVSYTDTQYF. The CDR3 bases are TGTGCCAGCAGTGAAGGAGTCTCGTACACAGATACGCAGTATTTT.

The rearrangement joins TRBV28 to TRBJ1-4, with a possible D match to TRBD1 (6 bases). The CDR3 loop spans 13 amino acids. Looked up from germline, CDR1 is MDHEN and CDR2 is SYDVKM. CDR3 protein: CVTGTPNNEKLFF. CDR3 bases: TGTGTTACCGGGACACCGAATAATGAAAAACTGTTTTTT.

V is TRBV29-1 and J is TRBJ2-5, with TRBD1 matching over 7 bases. The CDR3 extends over 12 amino acids. Per germline, CDR1 SQVTM and CDR2 ANQGSEA. V was pared by 4 bases and J by 5 bases, with 4 bases of the junction left unmatched. The chain's CDR3 is CSVVGRGETQYF. DNA for the CDR3: TGCAGCGTTGTGGGCAGGGGGGAGACCCAGTACTTC. Combining the CDR3 with reference TRBV29-1 and TRBJ2-5 gives the whole variable domain SAVISQKPSRDICQRGTSLTIQCQVDSQVTMMFWYRQQPGQSLTLIATANQGSEATYESGFVIDKFPISRPNLTFSTLTVSNMSPEDSSIYLCSVVGRGETQYFGPGTRLLVL.

With regard to this clone: A far more abundant clone sits one base away, making this likely a read error. The V and J genes are TRBV4-3 and TRBJ1-2, with D perhaps TRBD1 (6 bases). This CDR3 comprises 17 residues. Germline values: CDR1 LGHNA, CDR2 YSLEER. V lost 3 bases, J lost 5 bases, and 22 bases lay in between. The CDR3 loop is CASSHIPTGAMGYGYTF. Here the CDR3 DNA reads TGCGCCAGCAGCCACATCCCGACGGGGGCCATGGGGTATGGCTACACCTTC.